These 17 T cell receptor beta chains were all obtained from the same sample, sequenced in a study of OX40 agonist ivuxolimab in advanced cancers. Measured with immunoSEQ multiplex PCR; TCRdb has only the in-frame clones, and not every one. The data contain 98,000 or so clones, around 94% of them singletons. The specimen was CD4+ or CD8+ T cells sorted from blood, collected in a trial of the OX40 agonist ivuxolimab. The receptors derive from an adult with an advanced solid tumor such as melanoma, head and neck, liver or kidney cancer.

The chain links TRBV7-2 to TRBJ2-3; D is possibly TRBD1 (5 bases). The CDR3 is made up of 14 amino acids. V gave up 3 bases and J gave up 4 bases, with 11 bases separating them. The germline V gene encodes CDR1 SGHTA and CDR2 FQGNSA. CDR3 region: CASSLGPQADTQYF. The CDR3 bases are TGTGCCAGCAGCTTGGGGCCCCAGGCAGATACGCAGTATTTT.

V and J are TRBV19 and TRBJ2-1, with TRBD1 as a possible D gene (5 bases). Germline V gene sequence: CDR1 LNHDA, CDR2 SQIVND (reference sequence). The CDR3 sequence is 16 residues long. Trimming removed 3 bases from V and 0 bases from J, with 12 bases in between. CDR3 DNA sequence: TGTGCCAGTAGTATCGTCAGGGCTTTCTCCTACAATGAGCAGTTCTTC. Amino acids: CASSIVRAFSYNEQFF. Full variable domain (outside the CDR3, taken from reference TRBV19 and TRBJ2-1): DGGITQSPKYLFRKEGQNVTLSCEQNLNHDAMYWYRQDPGQGLRLIYYSQIVNDFQKGDIAEGYSVSREKKESFPLTVTSAQKNPTAFYLCASSIVRAFSYNEQFFGPGTRLTVL.

The chain couples TRBV18 to TRBJ2-7; D perhaps matches TRBD1 (6 bases). This CDR3 region has 13 residues. The V end lost 4 bases, the J end lost 4 bases, and 11 bases lay between the germline ends. Germline V gene sequence: CDR1 KGHSH, CDR2 LQKENI. The CDR3, as DNA: TGTGCCAGCTCACGCAACAGGGAATACGAGCAGTACTTC. As protein: CASSRNREYEQYF. Full variable domain (remainder filled in from reference TRBV18 and TRBJ2-7): NAGVMQNPRHLVRRRGQEARLRCSPMKGHSHVYWYRQLPEEGLKFMVYLQKENIIDESGMPKERFSAEFPKEGPSILRIQQVVRGDSAAYFCASSRNREYEQYFGPGTRLTVT.

V is TRBV7-2 and J is TRBJ2-3, with D possibly being TRBD2 (5 bases). The CDR3 is 13 amino acids. Deletions cut 2 bases from V and 4 bases from J, with 7 bases between. CDR1 and CDR2 (germline): SGHTA, FQGNSA. The CDR3 DNA reads TGTGCCAGCAGCTTAACCGGGGCAGATACGCAGTATTTT. Its translation: CASSLTGADTQYF.

This clone was counted a single time. The CDR3 DNA is TGTGCCAGCAGTTTGACCGGGACAGGGACCTACGAGCAGTACTTC. Its protein product is CASSLTGTGTYEQYF. The chain combines TRBV7-2 with TRBJ2-7; 9 bases fit TRBD1. CDR3 size: 15 residues. V lost 6 bases to trimming and J lost 2 bases; unmatched junction nucleotides: 8. Per the germline V gene, CDR1 is SGHTA and CDR2 is FQGNSA.

The chain carries TRBV9 and TRBJ2-3; 8 bases align to TRBD2. Germline V gene lookup returns CDR1 SGDLS and CDR2 YYNGEE. CDR3 size: 16 residues. Trimming cost V 3 bases and J 1 base; bases outside gene matches: 7. CDR3 protein: CASSGVRGGRTDTQYF. The CDR3 nucleotides read TGTGCCAGCAGCGGAGTCCGGGGGGGACGCACAGATACGCAGTATTTT.

J is TRBJ2-7 and V is TRBV7-2; D is possibly TRBD1 or TRBD2 (5 bases each). The germline V and J ends were trimmed by 2 bases and 4 bases, with 12 bases remaining between them. CDR1 and CDR2 (germline): SGHTA, FQGNSA. CDR3 length: 14 amino acids. CDR3 nucleotide sequence: TGTGCCAGCAGCTTATTCGGGACGGGGTACGAGCAGTACTTC. It specifies CASSLFGTGYEQYF.

The chain uses TRBV30 and TRBJ1-2; TRBD1 matches at 7 bases. J was trimmed by 4 bases and V by 2 bases; bases with no gene match: 4. In germline, CDR1 is GTSNPN, CDR2 SVGIG (reference sequence). This CDR3 comprises 13 residues. In DNA, the CDR3 is TGTGCCTGGAGTTCCGGGACAGCCTATGGCTACACCTTC. This gives the protein CAWSSGTAYGYTF.

V usage is TRBV9 and J usage is TRBJ2-3; 11 bases map to TRBD2. The CDR3 loop spans 15 amino acids. Looked up from germline, CDR1 is SGDLS and CDR2 is YYNGEE. After removal of 4 bases from V and 2 bases from J, the junction contained 3 bases not matched to a gene. The CDR3 bases are TGTGCCAGCAGCTTGACTAGCGGGGTCACAGATACGCAGTATTTT. Encoded protein: CASSLTSGVTDTQYF.

CDR3 region: CASSRPRAAGGEKLFF. The CDR3 bases are TGCGCCAGCAGCCGGCCCCGGGCCGCGGGAGGTGAAAAACTGTTTTTT. The J gene is TRBJ1-4, the V gene TRBV4-3, with D hard to call. CDR1 is LGHNA and CDR2 is YSLEER in the germline V gene. The germline V and J ends were trimmed by 4 bases and 7 bases, with 19 bases remaining between them. The CDR3 has 16 amino acids.

This chain joins TRBV5-1 and TRBJ1-1; 12 bases are a match to TRBD1. Looked up from germline, CDR1 is SGHRS and CDR2 is YFSETQ. The CDR3 length is 15 residues. With V trimmed by 4 bases and J by 11 bases, 12 bases remained unmatched. CDR3 region: CASSSGTGGASSAFF. CDR3 DNA sequence: TGCGCCAGCAGCAGCGGGACAGGGGGCGCGAGTTCGGCTTTCTTT. The full variable domain, completed using reference TRBV5-1 and TRBJ1-1, is KAGVTQTPRYLIKTRGQQVTLSCSPISGHRSVSWYQQTPGQGLQFLFEYFSETQRNKGNFPGRFSGRQFSNSRSEMNVSTLELGDSALYLCASSSGTGGASSAFFGQGTRLTVV.

This rearrangement joins TRBV9 to TRBJ2-7, with 7 bases matching TRBD2. V gave up 3 bases and J gave up 2 bases; unmatched junction bases: 11. Germline-derived CDR1 and CDR2 are SGDLS and YYNGEE. This CDR3 is built from 16 residues. CDR3 sequence (DNA): TGTGCCAGCAGCGCCATTCCGGGACTATTGCCCTACGAGCAGTACTTC. This translates into CASSAIPGLLPYEQYF.

This rearrangement joins TRBV11-2 to TRBJ1-3; D possibly corresponds to TRBD1 (6 bases). Germline assignment: CDR1 SGHAT and CDR2 FQNNGV. The V and J ends lost 1 base and 3 bases respectively, with 16 bases between them. The CDR3 runs to 17 residues. CDR3 residues: CASSLVGRGPSGNTIYF. CDR3 sequence (DNA): TGTGCCAGCAGCTTAGTGGGCAGGGGACCGAGTGGAAACACCATATATTTT.

The CDR3 nucleotides read TGTGCCAGCAGGATGGACCGGAACACTGAAGCTTTCTTT. As protein: CASRMDRNTEAFF. The chain combines TRBV7-2 with TRBJ1-1; unclear D gene. V shed 6 bases and J shed 1 base, with 9 bases lying between them. Per the germline V gene, CDR1 is SGHTA and CDR2 is FQGNSA. This CDR3 region has 13 residues. The full variable domain, completed using reference TRBV7-2 and TRBJ1-1, is GAGVSQSPSNKVTEKGKDVELRCDPISGHTALYWYRQSLGQGLEFLIYFQGNSAPDKSGLPSDRFSAERTGGSVSTLTIQRTQQEDSAVYLCASRMDRNTEAFFGQGTRLTVV.

V is TRBV19 and J is TRBJ1-4; a possible D gene is TRBD1 (5 bases). The germline CDR1 and CDR2 sequences are LNHDA and SQIVND (reference sequence). The CDR3 sequence is 15 residues long. V was shortened by 5 bases and J by 5 bases, with 15 bases between the two germline ends. The CDR3 DNA reads as TGTGCCAGTAGTTTTCTCCAGGGAAGAAATGAAAAACTGTTTTTT. Residues: CASSFLQGRNEKLFF.

This chain connects TRBV2 to TRBJ1-3, with 7 bases fitting TRBD1. Germline V gene sequence: CDR1 SNHLY, CDR2 FYNNEI. J gave up 0 bases and V 6 bases, and 2 bases lay outside the gene matches. This CDR3 region has 14 residues. This CDR3 is CASSRDSSGNTIYF. The CDR3, as DNA: TGTGCCAGCAGCCGGGACAGCTCTGGAAACACCATATATTTT.

The chain links TRBV11-2 to TRBJ2-1; the match to TRBD1 covers 7 bases. The J segment lost 7 bases and the V segment lost 0 bases, leaving 6 bases of the junction unmatched. In germline, CDR1 is SGHAT, CDR2 FQNNGV. The CDR3 extends over 15 amino acids. CDR3 sequence (DNA): TGTGCCAGCAGCTTAGACAGGGGGTTAAATAATGAGCAGTTCTTC. Protein: CASSLDRGLNNEQFF.